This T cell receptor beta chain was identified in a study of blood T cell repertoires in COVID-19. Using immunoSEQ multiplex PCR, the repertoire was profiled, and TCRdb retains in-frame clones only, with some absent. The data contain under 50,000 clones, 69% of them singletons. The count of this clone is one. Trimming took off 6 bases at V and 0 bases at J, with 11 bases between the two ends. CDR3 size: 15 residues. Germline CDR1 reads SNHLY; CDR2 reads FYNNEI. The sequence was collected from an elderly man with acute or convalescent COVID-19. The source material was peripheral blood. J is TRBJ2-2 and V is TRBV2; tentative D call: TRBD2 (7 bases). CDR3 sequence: CASRGGPANTGELFF. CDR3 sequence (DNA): TGTGCCAGCAGGGGGGGGCCCGCGAACACCGGGGAGCTGTTTTTT.